This T cell receptor beta chain comes out of a study of CD8+ T cells in alopecia areata. Study at large: Scoring of severity for treated patients was based on percentage of affected scalp area.

The CDR3 is 15 amino acids. J was trimmed by 8 bases and V by 5 bases; bases with no gene match: 10. CDR1 and CDR2 from the germline V gene are SGHVS and FQNEAQ. Study-wide results and limits: Compared with mice, patients displayed less clear TCR sharing, possibly for HLA-related reasons. Lesional scalp displayed greater clonality than normal scalp, most notably in alopecia totalis/universalis. Sequencing of scalp samples also captures resident alphabeta T cells of normal skin.

cDNA reverse transcribed from extracted RNA served as the sequencing template. Assay: immunoSEQ multiplex PCR; the TCRdb copy retains only in-frame clones and omits some. Of 200,000 to 250,000 clones detected, roughly three fifths appear once; the ten largest clones hold 1% to 1.5%. Details on this clone: The antigen remains undetermined.

Indicated treatment: oral pan-JAK inhibitor, 5-10 mg twice daily. The sequence derives from a human donor with alopecia areata. V and J are TRBV7-8 and TRBJ1-4; TRBD1 agrees at 8 bases. The sample here was CD4+ T cells sorted from blood, taken at week 44, from a patient treated with tofacitinib. CDR3 sequence reads: CASSKNAGGREKLFF. The DNA of the CDR3 is TGTGCCAGCAGCAAAAACGCAGGGGGCCGAGAAAAACTGTTTTTT. Full variable domain (outside the CDR3, taken from reference TRBV7-8 and TRBJ1-4): GAGVSQSPRYKVAKRGQDVALRCDPISGHVSLFWYQQALGQGPEFLTYFQNEAQLDKSGLPSDRFFAERPEGSVSTLKIQRTQQEDSAVYLCASSKNAGGREKLFFGSGTQLSVL.